This T cell receptor (beta chain) was documented in a study of CD4 T cells in relation to SARS-CoV-2 and coronaviruses. Notes on the study in general: Compared with monoreactive clones, crossreactive clones showed significantly weaker SARS-CoV-2 expansion.

The sample holds a few counts of this clone. Its antigen is still unknown. This table comes from immunoSEQ multiplex PCR, and its TCRdb copy is limited to in-frame clones, with some not included. The sample contains about 26,000 clones, around 78% of which appear only once. CDR3 length equals 16 residues. Germline values: CDR1 MGHDK, CDR2 SYGVNS. After removal of 4 bases from V and 5 bases from J, the junction contained 4 bases not matched to a gene. Unexposed donor CD4+ T cells date from about 2011-2019, before the COVID-19 pandemic. Isolation of CD4+ T cells took place after about 10 days in culture. Fresh IL-2 medium replaced half the medium on days 3 and 7.

Sequenced sample: CD4+ T cells from PBMCs, cultured in vitro. The rearrangement links TRBV25-1 to TRBJ1-6; 11 bases are shared with TRBD1. This TCR derives from a human donor in good health. CDR3 sequence: CASSVGTGGNNSPLHF. DNA for the CDR3: TGTGCCAGCAGTGTGGGGACAGGGGGGAATAATTCACCCCTCCACTTT.